The clone carrying this TCR beta chain has only one observation. Its antigen remains unknown. The data were obtained in a study of CD4+ T cells in melanoma. Germline V gene data show CDR1 as SNHLY and CDR2 as FYNNEI. Trimming left V 1 base short and J 5 bases short, with 8 bases between. The CDR3 has 13 amino acids. Whole-study results and caveats: CD8+ T cell, macrophage and B cell function reportedly correlated with neoantigen-specific CD4+ T cells.

Profiling relied on immunoSEQ multiplex PCR, and the TCRdb table lists in-frame clones only, not all of them. The sample yields 9,500 to 13,000 clones, about 73% seen once. Source material: cells from a culture (not recorded whether cultured in vitro). The TCR comes from a human donor with melanoma. The chain joins TRBV2 to TRBJ2-5; TRBD1 or TRBD2 may be the D gene (6 bases each). CDR3 loop: CASSEVGGETQYF. CDR3 sequence (DNA): TGTGCCAGCAGTGAAGTAGGGGGGGAGACCCAGTACTTC.